Sequencing of this T cell receptor beta chain was carried out in a study of blood T cell repertoires in COVID-19 (dated by TCRdb to about 2020). Concerning the study at large: Collaborator samples came from the United States, Italy and Spain and covered acute and convalescent phases of COVID-19. Samples came from the ongoing ImmuneRACE study (first 160 participants) plus 1,254 subjects from 6 global collaborators. The material from the prospective study consisted of cDNA or gDNA derived from T cells, B-cell-depleted T cells, or PBMCs. The dataset comprised deeply sampled blood TCRbeta repertoires from subjects exposed to, actively infected with, or recovered from COVID-19. The sample metadata nearly always contained a de-identified subject ID, COVID-19 status, age in years and sex. Where available, HLA class I and class II types were taken from metadata supplied by the sample provider and were not determined by assay-based typing. A freely available public database, intended as a resource for researchers studying the immune response to SARS-CoV-2, is where the repertoires were released.

The collaborating institutions used their own protocols to collect whole blood in K2EDTA tubes. Collaborator samples were shipped for TCRbeta analysis as frozen whole blood, isolated PBMCs, or DNA extracted from either sample type. Points the paper makes about the study in general: The quantity of clinical and demographic metadata differed by source and by participant and was supplied without curation.

TCRbeta CDR3 regions were amplified from genomic DNA using the immunoSEQ Assay, a bias-controlled multiplex PCR. The authors' pipeline ran thus. Nucleated cell counts per sample were estimated from amplification of reference gene primers within the assay. To quantify the absolute abundance of each unique TCRbeta CDR3 rearrangement, sequence reads were collapsed and filtered. Productive Simpson clonality was computed per sample as the square root of Simpson's diversity index over productive rearrangements. The source is immuneACCESS, and TCRdb retained only in-frame sequences with V and J called. Part of the clones is not carried over; for the studies checked, unresolved V genes explain less than half of this, and the remainder is unexplained. The D gene and trimming were derived from the DNA, and the V and J assignments and clone size from that table. Across this sample there are 150,000 to 200,000 clones, with about four fifths seen only once. The ten largest clones capture more than 11% of the sample.

This clone has more than one count but fewer than ten. Its specific antigen is unknown. No qualities accompany the bases; no much larger clone lies one base away. The germline V end is reduced by 5 bases and the J end by 1 base; junction bases left unmatched: 6. Via the germline V gene, CDR1 is SGHRS and CDR2 YFSETQ. From cysteine to phenylalanine, the CDR3 is 14 amino acids long. The DNA shown is the 42-base CDR3, in frame from base 1. This TCR was sampled from a woman aged 80 or over with acute or convalescent COVID-19. Sequencing input: peripheral blood. The sequence is built from TRBV5-1 and TRBJ2-7; 7 junctional bases match TRBD2. The nucleotide sequence reads as follows: TGCGCCAGCAGTGGTCAGGGAGGGTCCTACGAGCAGTACTTC. It is translated as CASSGQGGSYEQYF.